Listed below are T cell receptor beta chains from one sample, sequenced in a study of long-term antiretroviral therapy in people with HIV. Using immunoSEQ multiplex PCR, the repertoire was profiled, and TCRdb retains in-frame clones only, with some absent. The sample includes around 20,000 clones, over 75% seen only once; the top ten take 9% to 9.5%. The sequences come from unsorted PBMCs, collected 4.2 years after starting antiretroviral therapy. The receptors here all came from a man aged 50 to 60 with HIV. The conserved cysteine and the conserved F or W are not part of the CDR3 here.

v_gene | CDR3aa
TRBV5-5 | ASSLDRGGYYEQY
TRBV5-4 | ASSLGNRNTGELF
TRBV27 | ASSSTGFFPYEQY
TRBV4-2 | ASSQDRGGEGEKLF
TRBV5-1 | ASSLLAGGSTDTQY
TRBV7-9 | ASSLEQAEAF
TRBV29-1 | SVAQSVTDTQY
TRBV14 | ASSHLDRGLDEQY
TRBV25-1 | ASLKRELSYEQY
TRBV5-6 | ASSFELARDTQY
TRBV6-5 | ASSLTGPGNSPLH
TRBV10-2 | ASSDQGYTEAF
TRBV7-9 | ASSSSGGDTQY
TRBV2 | ASSSSGGKGDEQY